These T cell receptor beta chains were read from a single sample in a study of cytomegalovirus exposure and HLA in healthy donors. The method was immunoSEQ multiplex PCR; TCRdb's version includes in-frame clones alone and lacks a portion of them. The sample holds tens of thousands of clones, roughly 85% seen once. The source material was PBMCs. The receptors here all came from a man under 40 in good health and CMV-seronegative. Both conserved end residues are part of each CDR3. Fields, in order: V gene, CDR3 length, clone size, J gene, D gene, CDR3 protein, CDR3 DNA. The D gene is left open where the match is weak. Not all rows give a size; the values are once, few, many and, for expanded clones, a class.

>TRBV7-6|16|-|TRBJ1-2|TRBD1
CASSPRPGQAAYGYTF
TGTGCCAGCAGCCCCCGACCGGGACAGGCCGCCTATGGCTACACCTTC
>TRBV10-3|16|-|TRBJ2-1|-
CAISESGRGTKNEQFF
TGTGCCATCAGTGAGTCCGGCAGGGGAACTAAAAATGAGCAGTTCTTC
>TRBV7-2|14|few|TRBJ1-1|-
CASSLTGGNTEAFF
TGTGCCAGCAGCTTAACGGGAGGGAACACTGAAGCTTTCTTT
>TRBV5-1|14|-|TRBJ2-1|-
CASSLDFSYNEQFF
TGCGCCAGCAGCTTGGACTTCTCCTACAATGAGCAGTTCTTC
>TRBV5-4|15|-|TRBJ2-3|-
CASSFPGVSTDTQYF
TGTGCCAGCAGCTTTCCGGGGGTGAGCACAGATACGCAGTATTTT
>TRBV18|14|-|TRBJ2-5|-
CASSPVVGSETQYF
TGTGCCAGCTCACCAGTTGTAGGGAGTGAGACCCAGTACTTC
>TRBV5-8|12|-|TRBJ2-7|-
CASSFRGYEQYF
TGTGCCAGCAGCTTCAGAGGGTACGAGCAGTACTTC
>TRBV16|19|-|TRBJ2-4|-
CASSQGSTGQGLAKNIQYF
TGTGCCAGCAGCCAAGGGTCGACAGGCCAGGGATTAGCCAAAAACATTCAGTACTTC
>TRBV18|14|-|TRBJ1-1|-
CASSSGTGKTEAFF
TGTGCCAGCTCATCGGGAACGGGGAAGACTGAAGCTTTCTTT
>TRBV20-1|11|few|TRBJ2-5|-
CSAKPGVSQYF
TGCAGTGCTAAACCAGGGGTTTCCCAGTACTTC
>TRBV4-2|14|-|TRBJ2-1|TRBD2
CASRGLAGGREQFF
TGTGCCAGCAGGGGACTAGCGGGAGGGCGGGAGCAGTTCTTC
>TRBV6-5|12|few|TRBJ1-1|-
CASRGGRREAFF
TGTGCCAGCAGAGGCGGCCGGAGGGAAGCTTTCTTT
>TRBV11-2|17|once|TRBJ2-3|TRBD2
CASSLGRSGDLADTQYF
TGTGCCAGCAGCTTAGGAAGGAGCGGGGACCTTGCAGATACGCAGTATTTT
>TRBV7-2|15|-|TRBJ2-1|-
CASSLRGPSYNEQFF
TGTGCCAGCAGTCTCAGGGGACCCTCCTACAATGAGCAGTTCTTC
>TRBV11-3|14|-|TRBJ2-1|-
CASSLGGGMDEQFF
TGTGCCAGCAGCTTGGGTGGGGGCATGGATGAGCAGTTCTTC
>TRBV7-9|17|-|TRBJ1-4|-
CASSPRDLGLRNEKLFF
TGTGCCAGCAGCCCAAGGGACCTGGGACTGAGGAATGAAAAACTGTTTTTT
>TRBV6-1|14|-|TRBJ1-3|TRBD1
CASSWTGWGNTIYF
TGTGCCAGCAGTTGGACAGGGTGGGGAAACACCATATATTTT
>TRBV6-6|15|-|TRBJ2-7|TRBD2
CASSYLSGSFYEQYF
TGTGCCAGCAGTTACCTTAGCGGGAGCTTCTACGAGCAGTACTTC
>TRBV7-8|12|-|TRBJ1-3|-
CASSQNGNTIYF
TGTGCCAGCAGCCAAAATGGAAACACCATATATTTT
>TRBV14|16|-|TRBJ2-3|TRBD2
CASSQAASGGGDTQYF
TGTGCCAGCAGCCAAGCGGCTAGCGGGGGAGGAGATACGCAGTATTTT
>TRBV23-1|12|-|TRBJ2-1|-
CASSHLTEGQFF
TGCGCCAGCAGTCATCTTACAGAGGGGCAGTTCTTC
>TRBV19|19|-|TRBJ2-2|TRBD2
CASTPLPGLAGVYTGELFF
TGTGCCAGTACACCCCTCCCGGGACTAGCGGGAGTATACACCGGGGAGCTGTTTTTT
>TRBV29-1|15|-|TRBJ1-1|TRBD1
CSVGATGLMNTEAFF
TGCAGCGTAGGGGCGACAGGGCTCATGAACACTGAAGCTTTCTTT
>TRBV7-2|15|-|TRBJ2-3|-
CASSPGGAGGDTQYF
TGTGCCAGCAGCCCGGGGGGCGCCGGGGGAGATACGCAGTATTTT
>TRBV7-2|13|-|TRBJ1-5|-
CASSLAFDQPQHF
TGTGCCAGCAGCTTAGCCTTCGATCAGCCCCAGCATTTT
>TRBV7-3|14|-|TRBJ2-5|-
CASSLAGQQETQYF
TGTGCCAGCAGCTTGGCCGGACAGCAAGAGACCCAGTACTTC
>TRBV7-2|14|-|TRBJ2-7|-
CASSSGDTGYEQYF
TGTGCCAGCAGCTCCGGGGACACCGGCTACGAGCAGTACTTC
>TRBV7-9|14|-|TRBJ2-1|-
CASSLVASYNEQFF
TGTGCCAGCAGCTTAGTTGCTAGCTACAATGAGCAGTTCTTC
>TRBV15|16|once|TRBJ2-1|-
CATSRLGGLQWFEQFF
TGTGCCACCAGCAGATTGGGCGGACTACAATGGTTTGAGCAGTTCTTC